This T cell receptor (beta chain) stems from a study of immune heterogeneity within non-small cell lung tumors. Study-wide results and caveats: T-cell receptor beta clonotypes at high frequency differed largely between individual patients. Identical dominant CDR3 beta clonotypes recurred across tumor sites within a patient, alongside site-unique high-frequency clones. Local tumor mutational burden and local T-cell repertoire clonality showed a moderate significant correlation, R about 0.33.

Looked up from germline, CDR1 is MGHRA and CDR2 is YSYEKL. This CDR3 contains 13 residues. Trimming cost V 0 bases and J 5 bases, with 5 bases left between them. The starting template was genomic DNA from bulk tumor, around 660 ng per sample. Primary tumors were biopsied several times each, far apart, intraoperatively. Those enrolled were patients newly diagnosed with untreated non-small cell lung cancer and undergoing curative surgery. Multiplex PCR with 32 V and 13 J primers amplified TCR beta CDR3. MiXCR, applied by TCRdb to the multiplex PCR reads, yields one record per CDR3 protein. Among some 11,000 distinct CDR3 sequences listed, just under 30% were seen once. This clonotype was counted at least ten times. What it binds is not known.

The sample taken for sequencing was lung tumor tissue. The chain is built from TRBV4-1 and TRBJ1-5; no reliable D call. The receptor was derived from a woman between 45 and 60 years old with non-small cell lung cancer. CDR3 sequence: CASSQDWDQPQHF. CDR3 DNA sequence: TGCGCCAGCAGCCAAGACTGGGATCAGCCCCAGCATTTT.